The 3 T cell receptor beta chains in this list originate from one sample, sequenced in a study of blood T cell repertoires in COVID-19. Using immunoSEQ multiplex PCR, the repertoire was profiled, and TCRdb retains in-frame clones only, with some absent. Found here are under 100,000 clones, 90% of them singletons; the top ten hold about 5%. Input material: peripheral blood. Receptor source: a man aged 50 to 59 with acute or convalescent COVID-19.

J is TRBJ1-1 and V is TRBV7-9; D unresolved. Trimming shortened V by 5 bases and J by 5 bases, and 21 bases separated the two germline ends. CDR3 size: 16 residues. The germline CDR1 and CDR2 sequences are SEHNR and FQNEAQ (reference sequence). Here the CDR3 DNA reads TGTGCCAGCAGCCGTGATCTGAGCCCTATGAGGACTGAAGCTTTCTTT. This codes for CASSRDLSPMRTEAFF.

V is TRBV7-8 and J is TRBJ2-4; 10 bases agree with TRBD2. Per germline, CDR1 SGHVS and CDR2 FQNEAQ. The CDR3 is 14 residues long. After removal of 5 bases from V and 7 bases from J, the junction contained 5 bases not matched to a gene. Here the CDR3 DNA reads TGTGCCAGCAGCCCTAGCGGGAGAATCAACATTCAGTACTTC. Amino acids: CASSPSGRINIQYF.

This chain joins TRBV2 and TRBJ2-7; 8 bases fit TRBD1. Germline V gene sequence: CDR1 SNHLY, CDR2 FYNNEI. V was pared by 6 bases and J by 0 bases, with 7 bases of the junction left unmatched. The CDR3 spans 15 residues. The CDR3 region is CASRSGTGRSYEQYF. In nucleotides, the CDR3 is TGTGCCAGCAGGTCGGGGACAGGCCGCTCCTACGAGCAGTACTTC.